These T cell receptor beta chains were read from a single sample in a study of blood T cell repertoires in COVID-19. Sequenced by immunoSEQ multiplex PCR; TCRdb stores in-frame clones only, minus some. The sample records 130,000 to 150,000 clones, about four fifths being singletons. The sample comprised peripheral blood. The receptors derive from a man between 65 and 80 years old who had recovered from COVID-19. CDR3s include the opening cysteine and the closing phenylalanine or tryptophan. D genes are given only for firm matches. Rows give clone size only sometimes, using once, few, many, or a class for an expanded clone.

abundance: NA; j_gene: TRBJ2-1; d_gene: TRBD2; v_gene: TRBV5-1; CDR3aa: CASSWTSGPYNEQFF; CDR3nt: TGCGCCAGCAGCTGGACTAGCGGACCTTACAATGAGCAGTTCTTC
abundance: few; j_gene: TRBJ2-5; d_gene: NA; v_gene: TRBV6-5; CDR3aa: CASSRQDRGETQYF; CDR3nt: TGTGCCAGCAGTCGACAGGATAGAGGGGAGACCCAGTACTTC
abundance: NA; j_gene: TRBJ2-5; d_gene: TRBD1; v_gene: TRBV19; CDR3aa: CASSRGQQETQYF; CDR3nt: TGTGCCAGTAGTAGGGGACAGCAAGAGACCCAGTACTTC
abundance: NA; j_gene: TRBJ2-2; d_gene: TRBD2; v_gene: TRBV19; CDR3aa: CASGLAKNTGELFF; CDR3nt: TGTGCCAGCGGACTAGCGAAGAACACCGGGGAGCTGTTTTTT
abundance: NA; j_gene: TRBJ2-3; d_gene: TRBD2; v_gene: TRBV5-4; CDR3aa: CASSVSGRADTQYF; CDR3nt: TGTGCCAGCAGCGTCAGCGGGAGGGCAGATACGCAGTATTTT
abundance: NA; j_gene: TRBJ2-7; d_gene: TRBD2; v_gene: TRBV27; CDR3aa: CASSTQREPGYEQYF; CDR3nt: TGTGCCAGCAGTACCCAGCGGGAGCCGGGTTACGAGCAGTACTTC
abundance: NA; j_gene: TRBJ2-3; d_gene: TRBD2; v_gene: TRBV7-3; CDR3aa: CASSPGLISTDTQYF; CDR3nt: TGTGCCAGCAGCCCGGGACTAATAAGCACAGATACGCAGTATTTT
abundance: few; j_gene: TRBJ2-7; d_gene: TRBD2; v_gene: TRBV7-2; CDR3aa: CASTVLAGGPWEQYF; CDR3nt: TGTGCCAGCACCGTATTAGCGGGAGGGCCTTGGGAGCAGTACTTC
abundance: NA; j_gene: TRBJ1-5; d_gene: NA; v_gene: TRBV27; CDR3aa: CASSLTRTANQPQHF; CDR3nt: TGTGCCAGCAGTTTAACCCGGACAGCTAATCAGCCCCAGCATTTT
abundance: NA; j_gene: TRBJ2-2; d_gene: TRBD1; v_gene: TRBV6-5; CDR3aa: CASSYSGTGVGELFF; CDR3nt: TGTGCCAGCAGTTACTCCGGGACAGGGGTAGGGGAGCTGTTTTTT
abundance: NA; j_gene: TRBJ2-3; d_gene: TRBD2; v_gene: TRBV19; CDR3aa: CASSVGLAEHTDTQYF; CDR3nt: TGTGCCAGTAGTGTCGGACTAGCGGAGCACACAGATACGCAGTATTTT
abundance: NA; j_gene: TRBJ2-5; d_gene: TRBD2; v_gene: TRBV5-4; CDR3aa: CASSLGGTSGYQETQYF; CDR3nt: TGTGCCAGCAGCTTGGGGGGGACTAGCGGGTATCAAGAGACCCAGTACTTC
abundance: NA; j_gene: TRBJ2-2; d_gene: NA; v_gene: TRBV11-3; CDR3aa: CASSSPRGSGELFF; CDR3nt: TGTGCCAGCAGCTCTCCCAGGGGATCCGGGGAGCTGTTTTTT
abundance: NA; j_gene: TRBJ2-2; d_gene: NA; v_gene: TRBV9; CDR3aa: CASGAGILGTGELFF; CDR3nt: TGTGCCAGCGGGGCGGGGATTCTGGGCACCGGGGAGCTGTTTTTT
abundance: NA; j_gene: TRBJ2-1; d_gene: NA; v_gene: TRBV5-1; CDR3aa: CASSLVGSSYNEQFF; CDR3nt: TGCGCCAGCAGCTTGGTCGGGTCGTCCTACAATGAGCAGTTCTTC
abundance: NA; j_gene: TRBJ2-7; d_gene: TRBD1; v_gene: TRBV9; CDR3aa: CASSSTPGQGTYEQYF; CDR3nt: TGTGCCAGCAGCTCGACCCCGGGACAGGGTACCTACGAGCAGTACTTC
abundance: NA; j_gene: TRBJ1-3; d_gene: TRBD1; v_gene: TRBV18; CDR3aa: CASSRGGGNTIYF; CDR3nt: TGTGCCAGCTCACGAGGGGGCGGAAACACCATATATTTT